This T cell receptor (beta chain) is from a study of blood T cell repertoires in COVID-19. Study as a whole: PBMCs, B-cell-depleted T cells, or T cells were the source of the cDNA or gDNA that made up the material.

In the authors' methods: Reference gene primer amplification yielded estimated nucleated cell counts. Profiled with immunoSEQ multiplex PCR; TCRdb holds only in-frame clones, not every one. Clone size and the V and J calls come from that table; the DNA yielded D and trimming. Of about 100,000 clones in the sample, about four fifths were seen once. CDR3 size: 12 residues. The V gene lost 3 bases and the J gene lost 7 bases, with 9 bases spanning the gap. Germline V gene lookup returns CDR1 LGHDT and CDR2 YNNKEL (reference sequence). The gene calls are TRBV3-1 (or the pseudogene TRBV3-2) and TRBJ1-2, with a tentative D call TRBD1 (6 bases). Sequenced input: peripheral blood. This receptor was obtained from a human donor in a cohort sampled during active COVID-19. The chain's CDR3 is CASSQGAAGYTF. CDR3 coding DNA: TGTGCCAGCAGCCAGGGGGCTGCTGGCTACACCTTC.